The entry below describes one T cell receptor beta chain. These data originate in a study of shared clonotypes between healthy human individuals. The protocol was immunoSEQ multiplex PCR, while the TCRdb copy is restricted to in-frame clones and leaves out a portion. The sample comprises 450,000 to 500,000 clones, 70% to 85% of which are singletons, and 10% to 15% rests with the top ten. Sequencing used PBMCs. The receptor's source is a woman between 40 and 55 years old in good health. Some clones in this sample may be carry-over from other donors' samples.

CDR3 in DNA: TGTGCCAGCAGGAAGACAGGGGTCACCGATACGCAGTATTTT. It translates to CASRKTGVTDTQYF. The rearrangement links TRBV2 to TRBJ2-3; 8 positions agree with TRBD1. Germline V gives CDR1 SNHLY, CDR2 FYNNEI. V shed 6 bases and J 6 bases; nucleotides not matched to a gene: 8. CDR3 length: 14 residues.